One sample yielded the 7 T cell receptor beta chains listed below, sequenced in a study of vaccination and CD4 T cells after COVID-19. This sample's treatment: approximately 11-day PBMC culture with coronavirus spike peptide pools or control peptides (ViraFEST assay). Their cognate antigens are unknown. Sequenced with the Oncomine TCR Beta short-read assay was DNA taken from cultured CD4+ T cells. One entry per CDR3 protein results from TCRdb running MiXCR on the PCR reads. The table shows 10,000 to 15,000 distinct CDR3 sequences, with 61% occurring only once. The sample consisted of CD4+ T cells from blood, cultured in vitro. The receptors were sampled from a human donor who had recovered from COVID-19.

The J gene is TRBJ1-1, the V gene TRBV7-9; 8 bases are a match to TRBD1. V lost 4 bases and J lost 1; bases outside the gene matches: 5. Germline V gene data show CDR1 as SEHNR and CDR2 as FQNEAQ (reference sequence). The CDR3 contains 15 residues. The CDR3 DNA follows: TGTGCCAGCAGCTCACGAGGGACAGGGAACACTGAAGCTTTCTTT. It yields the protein CASSSRGTGNTEAFF. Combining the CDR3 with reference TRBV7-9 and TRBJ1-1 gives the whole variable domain DTGVSQNPRHKITKRGQNVTFRCDPISEHNRLYWYRQTLGQGPEFLTYFQNEAQLEKSRLLSDRFSAERPKGSFSTLEIQRTEQGDSAMYLCASSSRGTGNTEAFFGQGTRLTVV.

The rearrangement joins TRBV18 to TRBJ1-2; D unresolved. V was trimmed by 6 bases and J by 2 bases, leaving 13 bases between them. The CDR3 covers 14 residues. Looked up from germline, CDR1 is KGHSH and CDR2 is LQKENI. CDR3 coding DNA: TGTGCCAGCTCGCCCACACTGGAGAACTATGGCTACACCTTC. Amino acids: CASSPTLENYGYTF. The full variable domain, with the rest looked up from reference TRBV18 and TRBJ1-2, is NAGVMQNPRHLVRRRGQEARLRCSPMKGHSHVYWYRQLPEEGLKFMVYLQKENIIDESGMPKERFSAEFPKEGPSILRIQQVVRGDSAAYFCASSPTLENYGYTFGSGTRLTVV.

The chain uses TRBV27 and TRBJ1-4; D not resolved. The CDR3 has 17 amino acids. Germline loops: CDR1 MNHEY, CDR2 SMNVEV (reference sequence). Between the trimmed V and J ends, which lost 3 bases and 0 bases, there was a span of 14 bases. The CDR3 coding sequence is TGTGCCAGCAGTTTCTTCCAACCAGATGCAACTAATGAAAAACTGTTTTTT. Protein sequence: CASSFFQPDATNEKLFF.

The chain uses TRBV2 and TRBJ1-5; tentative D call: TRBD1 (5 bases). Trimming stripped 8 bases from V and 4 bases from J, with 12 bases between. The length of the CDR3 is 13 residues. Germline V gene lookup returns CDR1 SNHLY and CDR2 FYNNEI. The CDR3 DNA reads TGTGCCAGCTCGACAGAAGGTAATCAGCCCCAGCATTTT. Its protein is CASSTEGNQPQHF.

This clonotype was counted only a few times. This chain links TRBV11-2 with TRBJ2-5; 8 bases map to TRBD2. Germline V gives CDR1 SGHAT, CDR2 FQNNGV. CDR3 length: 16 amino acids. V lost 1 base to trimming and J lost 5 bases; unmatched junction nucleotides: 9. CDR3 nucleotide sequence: TGTGCCAGCAGCTTAGGTGCGGGGGGCAGGTTGGAGACCCAGTACTTC. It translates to CASSLGAGGRLETQYF.

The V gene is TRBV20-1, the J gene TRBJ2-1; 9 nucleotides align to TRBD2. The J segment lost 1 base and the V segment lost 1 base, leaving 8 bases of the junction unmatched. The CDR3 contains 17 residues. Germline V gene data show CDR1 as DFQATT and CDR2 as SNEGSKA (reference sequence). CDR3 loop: CSARAVVSGGSYNEQFF. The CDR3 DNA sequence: TGCAGTGCTAGAGCGGTGGTTAGCGGGGGTTCCTACAATGAGCAGTTCTTC.

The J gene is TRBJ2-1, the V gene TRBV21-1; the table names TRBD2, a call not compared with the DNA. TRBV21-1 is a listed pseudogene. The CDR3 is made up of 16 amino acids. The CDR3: CASSKGRDPSYNEQFF. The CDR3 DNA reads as TGTGCCAGCAGCAAGGGGAGGGACCCCTCCTACAATGAGCAGTTCTTC.